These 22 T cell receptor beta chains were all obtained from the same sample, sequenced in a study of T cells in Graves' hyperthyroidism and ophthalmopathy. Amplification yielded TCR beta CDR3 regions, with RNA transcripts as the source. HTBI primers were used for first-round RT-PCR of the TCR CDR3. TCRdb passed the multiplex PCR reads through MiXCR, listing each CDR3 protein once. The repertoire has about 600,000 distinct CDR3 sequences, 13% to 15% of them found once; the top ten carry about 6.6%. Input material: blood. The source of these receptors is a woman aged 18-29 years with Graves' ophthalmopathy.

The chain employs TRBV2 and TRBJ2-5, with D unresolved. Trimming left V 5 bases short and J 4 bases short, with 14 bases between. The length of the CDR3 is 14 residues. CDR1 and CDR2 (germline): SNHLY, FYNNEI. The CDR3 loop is CASSRSTGGETQYF. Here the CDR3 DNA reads TGTGCCAGCAGTCGGTCGACGGGCGGAGAGACCCAGTACTTC.

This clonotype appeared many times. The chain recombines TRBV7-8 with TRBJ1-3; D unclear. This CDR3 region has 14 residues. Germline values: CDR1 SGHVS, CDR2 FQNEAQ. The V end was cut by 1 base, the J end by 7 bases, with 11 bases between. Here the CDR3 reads CASSLGSMANTIYF. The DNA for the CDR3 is TGTGCCAGCAGCTTAGGAAGCATGGCGAACACCATATATTTT.

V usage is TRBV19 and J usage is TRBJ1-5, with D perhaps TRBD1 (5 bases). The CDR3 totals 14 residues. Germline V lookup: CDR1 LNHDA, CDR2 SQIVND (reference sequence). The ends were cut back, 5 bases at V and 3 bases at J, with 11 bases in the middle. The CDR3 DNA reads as TGTGCCAGTAGTTCCCGACAGCCCAATCAGCCCCAGCATTTT. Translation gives CASSSRQPNQPQHF. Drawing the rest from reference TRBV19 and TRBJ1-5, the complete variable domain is DGGITQSPKYLFRKEGQNVTLSCEQNLNHDAMYWYRQDPGQGLRLIYYSQIVNDFQKGDIAEGYSVSREKKESFPLTVTSAQKNPTAFYLCASSSRQPNQPQHFGDGTRLSIL.

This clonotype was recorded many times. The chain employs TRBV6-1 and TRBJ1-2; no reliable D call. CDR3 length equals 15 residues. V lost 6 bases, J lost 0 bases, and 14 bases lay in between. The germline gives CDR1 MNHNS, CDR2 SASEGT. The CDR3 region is CASRHQAYSNYGYTF. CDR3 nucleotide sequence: TGTGCCAGCAGACACCAAGCGTATTCTAACTATGGCTACACCTTC.

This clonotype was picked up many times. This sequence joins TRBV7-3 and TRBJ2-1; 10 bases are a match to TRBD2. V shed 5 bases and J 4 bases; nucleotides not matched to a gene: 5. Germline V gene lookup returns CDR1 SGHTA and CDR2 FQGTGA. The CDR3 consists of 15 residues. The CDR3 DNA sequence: TGTGCCAGCAGCATCTCTAGCGGGAGATACAATGAGCAGTTCTTC. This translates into CASSISSGRYNEQFF.

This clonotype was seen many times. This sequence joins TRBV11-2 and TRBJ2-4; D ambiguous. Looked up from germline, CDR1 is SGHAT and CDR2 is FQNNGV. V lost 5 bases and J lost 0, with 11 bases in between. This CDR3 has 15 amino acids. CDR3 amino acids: CASSAESSAKNIQYF. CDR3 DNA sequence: TGTGCCAGCAGCGCCGAGAGTTCAGCCAAAAACATTCAGTACTTC.

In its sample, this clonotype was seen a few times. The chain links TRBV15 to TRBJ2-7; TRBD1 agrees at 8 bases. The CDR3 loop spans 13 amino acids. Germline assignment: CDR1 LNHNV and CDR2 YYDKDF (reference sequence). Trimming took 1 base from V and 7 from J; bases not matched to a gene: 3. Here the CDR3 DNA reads TGTGCCACCAGCAGAGGGACAGGGCGGGAGCAGTACTTC. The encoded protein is CATSRGTGREQYF. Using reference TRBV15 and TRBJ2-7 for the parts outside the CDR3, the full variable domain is DAMVIQNPRYQVTQFGKPVTLSCSQTLNHNVMYWYQQKSSQAPKLLFHYYDKDFNNEADTPDNFQSRRPNTSFCFLDIRSPGLGDTAMYLCATSRGTGREQYFGPGTRLTVT.

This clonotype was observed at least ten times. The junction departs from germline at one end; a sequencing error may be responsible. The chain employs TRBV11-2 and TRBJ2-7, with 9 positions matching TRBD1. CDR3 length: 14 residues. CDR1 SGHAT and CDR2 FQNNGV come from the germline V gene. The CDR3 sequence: CASSSLTGGGALHF. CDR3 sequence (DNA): TGTGCCAGCAGCTCGTTGACAGGGGGGGGTGCGCTACACTTC.

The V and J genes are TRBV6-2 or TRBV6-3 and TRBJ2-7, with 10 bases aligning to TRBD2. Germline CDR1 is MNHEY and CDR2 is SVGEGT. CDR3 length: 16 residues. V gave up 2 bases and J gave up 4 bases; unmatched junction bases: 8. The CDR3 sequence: CASSYGLAGANYEQYF. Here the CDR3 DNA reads TGTGCCAGCAGTTACGGCCTAGCGGGAGCAAATTACGAGCAGTACTTC.

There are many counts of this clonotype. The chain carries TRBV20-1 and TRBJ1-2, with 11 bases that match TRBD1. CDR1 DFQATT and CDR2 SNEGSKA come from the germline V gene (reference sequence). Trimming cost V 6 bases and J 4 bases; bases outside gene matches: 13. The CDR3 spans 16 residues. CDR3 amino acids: CSAPPLTGQGAYGYTF. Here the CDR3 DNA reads TGCAGTGCCCCTCCCCTAACAGGACAGGGGGCCTATGGCTACACCTTC.

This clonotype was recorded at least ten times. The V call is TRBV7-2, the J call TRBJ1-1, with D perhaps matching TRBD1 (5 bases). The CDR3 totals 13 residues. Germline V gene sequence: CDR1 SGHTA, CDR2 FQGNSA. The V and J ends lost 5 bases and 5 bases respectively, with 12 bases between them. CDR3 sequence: CASSIRRDTEAFF. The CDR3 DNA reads TGTGCCAGCAGCATACGCAGGGATACTGAAGCTTTCTTT.

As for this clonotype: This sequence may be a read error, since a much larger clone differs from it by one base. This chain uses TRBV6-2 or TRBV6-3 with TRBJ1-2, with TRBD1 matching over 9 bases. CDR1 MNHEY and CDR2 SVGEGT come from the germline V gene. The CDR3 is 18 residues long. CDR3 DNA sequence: TGTGACAGCAGTTACTCCGGGACAGGGACCGTGTGGGGATATGGCTACACCTTC. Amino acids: CDSSYSGTGTVWGYGYTF.

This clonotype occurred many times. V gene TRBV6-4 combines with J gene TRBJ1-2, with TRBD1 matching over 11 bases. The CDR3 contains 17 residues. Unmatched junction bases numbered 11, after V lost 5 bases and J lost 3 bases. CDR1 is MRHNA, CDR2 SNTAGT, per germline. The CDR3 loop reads CASSRAGQGARDYGYTF. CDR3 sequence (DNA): TGTGCCAGCAGTCGCGCAGGACAGGGGGCGCGGGACTATGGCTACACCTTC.

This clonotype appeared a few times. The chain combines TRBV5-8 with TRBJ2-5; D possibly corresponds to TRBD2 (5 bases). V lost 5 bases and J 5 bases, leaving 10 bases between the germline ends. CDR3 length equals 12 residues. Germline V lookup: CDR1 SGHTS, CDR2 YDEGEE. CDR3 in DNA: TGTGCCAGCAGGAGGGTGGACGAGACCCAGTACTTC. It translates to CASRRVDETQYF. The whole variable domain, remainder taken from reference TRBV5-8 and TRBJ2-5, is EAGVTQSPTHLIKTRGQQATLRCSPISGHTSVYWYQQALGLGLQFLLWYDEGEERNRGNFPPRFSGRQFPNYSSELNVNALELEDSALYLCASRRVDETQYFGPGTRLLVL.

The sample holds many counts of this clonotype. CDR3 in DNA: TGCAGTGCTAGAGATTGGAAGGGGACAGCCACCTACGAGCAGTACTTC. Its protein is CSARDWKGTATYEQYF. The chain carries TRBV20-1 and TRBJ2-7; 7 nucleotides agree with TRBD1. The CDR3 loop spans 16 amino acids. Germline V lookup: CDR1 DFQATT, CDR2 SNEGSKA (reference sequence). Trimming cost V 0 bases and J 2 bases; bases outside gene matches: 10.

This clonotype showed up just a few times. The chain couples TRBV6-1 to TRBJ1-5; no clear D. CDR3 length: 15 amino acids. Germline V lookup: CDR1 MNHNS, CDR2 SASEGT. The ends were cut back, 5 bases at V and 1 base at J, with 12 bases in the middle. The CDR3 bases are TGTGCCAGCAGTCCCCATAGTATAAGCAATCAGCCCCAGCATTTT. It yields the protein CASSPHSISNQPQHF.

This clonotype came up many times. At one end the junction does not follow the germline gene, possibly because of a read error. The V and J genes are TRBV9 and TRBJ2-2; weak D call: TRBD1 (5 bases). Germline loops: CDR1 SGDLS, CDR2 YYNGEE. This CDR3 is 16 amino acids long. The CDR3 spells CTSSSDAGMNTGELFF. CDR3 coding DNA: TGTACCAGCAGCTCAGATGCAGGGATGAACACCGGGGAGCTGTTTTTT.

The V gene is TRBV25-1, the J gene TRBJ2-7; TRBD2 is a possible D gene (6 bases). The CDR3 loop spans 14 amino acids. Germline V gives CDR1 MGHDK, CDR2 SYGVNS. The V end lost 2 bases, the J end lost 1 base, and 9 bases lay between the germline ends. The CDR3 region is CASSERAGSYEQYF. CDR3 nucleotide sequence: TGTGCCAGCAGTGAAAGGGCGGGATCCTACGAGCAGTACTTC.

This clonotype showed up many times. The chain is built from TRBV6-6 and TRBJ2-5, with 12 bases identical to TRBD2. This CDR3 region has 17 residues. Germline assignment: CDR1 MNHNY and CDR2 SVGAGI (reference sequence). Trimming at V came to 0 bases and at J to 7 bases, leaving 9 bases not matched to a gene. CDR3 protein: CASSYSTPSGRVGTQYF. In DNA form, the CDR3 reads TGTGCCAGCAGTTACTCCACCCCTAGCGGGAGGGTGGGGACCCAGTACTTC.

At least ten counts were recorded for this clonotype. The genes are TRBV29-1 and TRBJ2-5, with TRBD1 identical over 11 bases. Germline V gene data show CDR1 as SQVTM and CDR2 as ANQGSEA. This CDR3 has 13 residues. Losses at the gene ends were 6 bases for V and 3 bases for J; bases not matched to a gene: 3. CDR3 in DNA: TGCAGCGTGAGGACAGGGGGCAAAGAGACCCAGTACTTC. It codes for CSVRTGGKETQYF.

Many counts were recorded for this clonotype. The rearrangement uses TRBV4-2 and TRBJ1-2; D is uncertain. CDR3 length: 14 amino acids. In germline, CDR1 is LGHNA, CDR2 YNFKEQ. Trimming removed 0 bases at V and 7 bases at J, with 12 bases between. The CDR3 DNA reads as TGTGCCAGCAGCCAAGATAGGACTCACCCTGGCTACACCTTC. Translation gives CASSQDRTHPGYTF.

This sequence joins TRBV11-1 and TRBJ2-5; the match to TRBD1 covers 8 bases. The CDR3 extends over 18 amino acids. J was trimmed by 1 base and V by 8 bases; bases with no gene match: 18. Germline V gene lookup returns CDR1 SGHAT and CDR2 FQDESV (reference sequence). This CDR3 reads CASSQYSGTGASQETQYF. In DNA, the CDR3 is TGTGCCAGCTCACAATATTCCGGGACAGGAGCCTCCCAAGAGACCCAGTACTTC. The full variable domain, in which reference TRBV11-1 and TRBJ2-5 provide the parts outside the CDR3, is EAEVAQSPRYKITEKSQAVAFWCDPISGHATLYWYRQILGQGPELLVQFQDESVVDDSQLPKDRFSAERLKGVDSTLKIQPAELGDSAMYLCASSQYSGTGASQETQYFGPGTRLLVL.